This T cell receptor (beta chain) was sequenced during a study of a mutant IDH1 vaccine in newly diagnosed glioma. Study context: Previous treatment comprised radiotherapy, temozolomide, or both, mostly both.

Measured with immunoSEQ multiplex PCR; TCRdb has only the in-frame clones, and not every one. The sample records 70,000 to 95,000 clones, over 75% being singletons. Time point reported: baseline, week 1 (first vaccination visit). Described treatment: pre-vaccination baseline after standard-of-care therapy. CDR3 length: 15 amino acids. V shed 0 bases and J shed 1 base, with 9 bases lying between them. CDR1 WSHSY and CDR2 SAAADI come from the germline V gene. Source: PBMCs, taken from a glioma patient treated with radiotherapy, temozolomide or both. The clonotype was recovered from a man between 35 and 55 years old with glioma. Some clones in this sample may be carry-over from other donors' samples. This chain connects TRBV10-2 to TRBJ1-1; D remains unclear. The CDR3 here is CASSESVFGNTEAFF. The CDR3 region has the DNA TGCGCCAGCAGTGAGTCGGTATTCGGGAACACTGAAGCTTTCTTT.